This is a list of T cell receptor beta chains from one sample in a study of T-cell memory formation after mild COVID-19. TCRdb re-analysed the 5' RACE reads in MiXCR, keeping a single row per CDR3 protein. The sample has about 310,000 distinct CDR3 sequences, roughly 15% seen once. The specimen was PBMCs or a T cell subset sorted from them (not recorded which). These TCRs come from a young man who had mild COVID-19 (a few samples of this study predate the infection). Cell type and time point are not known. The CDR3 runs from the conserved cysteine through the conserved F or W. D genes are given only for firm matches. Expanded clones are given a class, and other clones once, few, many or no size at all.

clone size	J gene	V gene	D gene	CDR3 protein	CDR3 DNA
-	TRBJ2-7	TRBV7-2	TRBD1	CASSGRTGGPYEQYF	TGTGCCAGCAGCGGGCGGACAGGGGGCCCCTACGAGCAGTACTTC
few	TRBJ1-1	TRBV6-2/TRBV6-3	-	CASRRDGCLLEAFF	TGTGCCAGCAGGCGGGACGGATGCCTCCTTGAAGCTTTCTTT
-	TRBJ2-5	TRBV7-9	TRBD2	CASSAEAGRQETQYF	TGTGCCAGCAGCGCCGAAGCGGGGAGGCAAGAGACCCAGTACTTC
-	TRBJ2-1	TRBV18	-	CASSPTGQSYNEQFF	TGTGCCAGCTCTCCGACGGGACAATCTTACAATGAGCAGTTCTTC
-	TRBJ1-5	TRBV20-1	-	CSARASQRDQPQHF	TGCAGTGCTAGAGCCTCCCAGAGGGATCAGCCCCAGCATTTT
few	TRBJ2-1	TRBV6-5	TRBD2	CASRRTGGYNEQFF	TGTGCCAGCAGACGGACGGGAGGCTACAATGAGCAGTTCTTC
-	TRBJ2-5	TRBV19	TRBD2	CASSQRGGLGQETQYF	TGTGCCAGTAGCCAGCGGGGGGGCCTCGGACAAGAGACCCAGTACTTC
-	TRBJ1-6	TRBV14	TRBD1	CASSQLGQGYNSPLHF	TGTGCCAGCAGCCAACTGGGACAGGGCTATAATTCACCCCTCCACTTT
-	TRBJ1-2	TRBV7-9	-	CASSVGTLYGYTF	TGTGCCAGCAGCGTAGGCACCCTCTATGGCTACACCTTC
-	TRBJ2-5	TRBV5-1	-	CASSSRDTEETQYF	TGCGCCAGCAGCTCTAGGGACACCGAGGAGACCCAGTACTTC
few	TRBJ1-1	TRBV5-1	-	CASSLLGRTAFF	TGCGCCAGCAGCTTGTTGGGACGAACGGCTTTCTTT
few	TRBJ2-5	TRBV7-9	-	CASSLTFGVGETQYF	TGTGCCAGCAGCTTAACATTCGGGGTTGGTGAGACCCAGTACTTC
many	TRBJ2-1	TRBV12-3/TRBV12-4	TRBD1	CASSYRGLDNEQFF	TGTGCCAGCAGCTACAGGGGTTTGGACAATGAGCAGTTCTTC
few	TRBJ1-5	TRBV7-9	-	CASSPDGQPQHF	TGTGCCAGCAGTCCCGACGGACAGCCCCAGCATTTT
-	TRBJ2-5	TRBV7-6	TRBD1	CASNRGRVETQYF	TGTGCCAGCAACAGGGGGCGCGTGGAGACCCAGTACTTC
few	TRBJ1-6	TRBV2	-	CARNWGNSPLHF	TGTGCCAGGAATTGGGGGAATTCACCCCTCCACTTT
-	TRBJ1-3	TRBV3-1	TRBD1	CASRPQGNSGNTIYF	TGTGCCAGCAGACCACAGGGGAACTCTGGAAACACCATATATTTT
-	TRBJ1-1	TRBV7-3	-	CASSVQRNTEAFF	TGTGCCAGCAGCGTACAGAGGAACACTGAAGCTTTCTTT
-	TRBJ1-5	TRBV7-8	TRBD1	CASSLRLGGLGQPQHF	TGTGCCAGCAGCCTCCGATTAGGGGGCCTGGGGCAGCCCCAGCATTTT
-	TRBJ2-1	TRBV20-1	TRBD1	CSAPRDRGGEQFF	TGCAGTGCGCCAAGGGACAGGGGTGGAGAGCAGTTCTTC
many	TRBJ2-1	TRBV12-3/TRBV12-4	TRBD1	CASRTWDRGYEQFF	TGTGCCAGCAGAACCTGGGACAGGGGCTATGAGCAGTTCTTC
few	TRBJ2-7	TRBV27	-	CASSLYALAGNEQYF	TGTGCCAGCAGTTTATACGCCCTAGCTGGGAACGAGCAGTACTTC
few	TRBJ1-3	TRBV6-1	-	CASSVGDRSGNTIYF	TGTGCCAGCTCCGTGGGAGACAGGTCTGGAAACACCATATATTTT
-	TRBJ2-4	TRBV2	-	CASRALGQNKNIQYF	TGTGCCAGCAGGGCCCTGGGACAAAATAAAAACATTCAGTACTTC
-	TRBJ1-2	TRBV27	-	CASSPPSGNYGYTF	TGTGCCAGCAGCCCCCCCTCCGGCAACTATGGCTACACCTTC
few	TRBJ1-5	TRBV2	-	CASSRAEGQPQHF	TGTGCCAGCAGTAGGGCAGAAGGTCAGCCCCAGCATTTT
few	TRBJ2-6	TRBV7-9	-	CASSLWAAGANVLTF	TGTGCCAGCAGCTTATGGGCGGCTGGGGCCAACGTCCTGACTTTC
few	TRBJ1-2	TRBV4-3	-	CASSGWGAGYGYTF	TGCGCCAGCAGCGGCTGGGGCGCGGGCTATGGCTACACCTTC
-	TRBJ1-3	TRBV6-5	-	CASSPGVSPGNTIYF	TGTGCCAGCAGCCCGGGCGTGTCCCCTGGAAACACCATATATTTT
-	TRBJ2-5	TRBV7-3	TRBD2	CASRPDSGGAAATQYF	TGTGCCAGCAGGCCCGATAGCGGGGGGGCAGCGGCGACCCAGTACTTC
few	TRBJ2-2	TRBV5-1	-	CASSLENANTGELFF	TGCGCCAGCAGCTTGGAAAACGCGAACACCGGGGAGCTGTTTTTT
-	TRBJ2-5	TRBV7-2	-	CASSWASGSQETQYF	TGTGCCAGCAGCTGGGCATCGGGGTCCCAAGAGACCCAGTACTTC
-	TRBJ1-1	TRBV7-9	-	CASSLTLRDTEAFF	TGTGCCAGCAGCTTAACTCTGAGGGACACTGAAGCTTTCTTT
-	TRBJ2-1	TRBV7-8	TRBD1	CASSSPWTGYREQFF	TGTGCCAGCAGCTCCCCCTGGACAGGGTATCGTGAGCAGTTCTTC
few	TRBJ2-1	TRBV9	TRBD1	CASSTRDRGTRKLF	TGTGCCAGCAGCACCCGGGACAGGGGGACTCGTAAGCTCTTC
-	TRBJ1-1	TRBV6-6	-	CASSYPGAGTEAFF	TGTGCCAGCAGTTACCCAGGGGCGGGAACTGAAGCTTTCTTT
many	TRBJ2-2	TRBV3-1	-	CASSQGATGELFF	TGTGCCAGCAGCCAAGGGGCGACCGGGGAGCTGTTTTTT
-	TRBJ2-1	TRBV5-6	TRBD2	CASRILAVFNEQFF	TGTGCCAGCAGGATACTAGCGGTCTTCAATGAGCAGTTCTTC
few	TRBJ1-1	TRBV20-1	-	CSAKNPQGRQVAFF	TGCAGTGCTAAAAATCCCCAGGGGCGACAGGTAGCTTTCTTT
-	TRBJ1-1	TRBV5-4	-	CASSNGQTLPLNTEAFF	TGTGCCAGCAGCAACGGACAGACGTTGCCCCTAAACACTGAAGCTTTCTTT
few	TRBJ2-3	TRBV11-2	TRBD2	CASSPLRRGGGARGDTQYF	TGTGCCAGCAGCCCCCTGAGACGGGGCGGGGGGGCTCGGGGAGATACGCAGTATTTT
few	TRBJ1-3	TRBV5-1	-	CASSLGSPEGNTIYF	TGCGCCAGCAGCTTGGGATCTCCGGAAGGAAACACCATATATTTT
-	TRBJ1-5	TRBV6-5	-	CASSYVHLGQPQHF	TGTGCCAGCAGTTACGTCCACCTGGGTCAGCCCCAGCATTTT
few	TRBJ2-3	TRBV29-1	TRBD1	CSERGGQGPDTQYF	TGCAGCGAAAGGGGGGGACAGGGGCCAGATACGCAGTATTTT
-	TRBJ1-1	TRBV10-3	TRBD1	CAISEQGDTEAFF	TGTGCCATCAGTGAACAGGGGGACACTGAAGCTTTCTTT
few	TRBJ2-7	TRBV29-1	TRBD1	CSVYRGADEQYF	TGCAGCGTATACAGGGGGGCAGACGAGCAGTACTTC
many	TRBJ2-2	TRBV6-4	TRBD1	CASSEETGGTGELFF	TGTGCCAGCAGTGAGGAGACAGGGGGCACCGGGGAGCTGTTTTTT